This T cell receptor beta chain came from a study of CD8+CD57+ T cells in acquired aplastic anemia. The study profiled TCR beta VDJ and CDR3 using genomic DNA as template. TCRdb re-called the reads with MiXCR, one entry per CDR3 protein. The sample holds 310,000 or so distinct CDR3 sequences, roughly 53% seen once. Trimming removed 1 base at V and 5 bases at J, with 20 bases between. The CDR3 has 17 amino acids. The germline CDR1 and CDR2 sequences are LNHDA and SQIVND (reference sequence). Sequenced patients had shown CD8+CD57+ cell expansion by flow cytometry. This TCR was sampled from a human donor with aplastic anemia. Sequenced sample: sorted CD4+, CD8+, or CD8+CD57+ T cells (not recorded which) from PBMCs. The V call is TRBV19, the J call TRBJ2-5, with D perhaps assigned TRBD1 or TRBD2 (5 bases each). The CDR3 bases are TGTGCCAGTAGTATAGCCGGGGCAGGGCAGCTTCGGGAGACCCAGTACTTC. It is translated as CASSIAGAGQLRETQYF. The full variable domain, its missing parts supplied by reference TRBV19 and TRBJ2-5, is DGGITQSPKYLFRKEGQNVTLSCEQNLNHDAMYWYRQDPGQGLRLIYYSQIVNDFQKGDIAEGYSVSREKKESFPLTVTSAQKNPTAFYLCASSIAGAGQLRETQYFGPGTRLLVL.